This T cell receptor (beta chain) was profiled in a study of blood T cell repertoires in COVID-19. Turning to the study itself: Acute and convalescent COVID-19 specimens originated in the United States, Italy and Spain.

CDR3 length: 15 residues. CDR1 is GTSNPN, CDR2 SVGIG, per germline (reference sequence). V shed 1 base and J 0 bases; nucleotides not matched to a gene: 3. Per the study methods: Scientists estimated how many nucleated cells there were by amplifying reference gene primers. Sequencing was performed with immunoSEQ multiplex PCR; in TCRdb, only in-frame clones are kept and a portion is missing. The V and J calls and clone size come from that table; D and trimming were worked out from the DNA. The table records fewer than 150,000 clones, approximately 90% of them present only once. Sequenced sample: peripheral blood. This TCR came from a woman between 45 and 60 years old with acute or convalescent COVID-19. V is TRBV30 and J is TRBJ1-1, with 9 bases matching TRBD1. Here the CDR3 DNA reads TGTGCCTGGAGTGGACAGGGGGGTTTGAACACTGAAGCTTTCTTT. This gives the protein CAWSGQGGLNTEAFF. The full variable domain, in which reference TRBV30 and TRBJ1-1 provide the parts outside the CDR3, is SQTIHQWPATLVQPVGSPLSLECTVEGTSNPNLYWYRQAAGRGLQLLFYSVGIGQISSEVPQNLSASRPQDRQFILSSKKLLLSDSGFYLCAWSGQGGLNTEAFFGQGTRLTVV.